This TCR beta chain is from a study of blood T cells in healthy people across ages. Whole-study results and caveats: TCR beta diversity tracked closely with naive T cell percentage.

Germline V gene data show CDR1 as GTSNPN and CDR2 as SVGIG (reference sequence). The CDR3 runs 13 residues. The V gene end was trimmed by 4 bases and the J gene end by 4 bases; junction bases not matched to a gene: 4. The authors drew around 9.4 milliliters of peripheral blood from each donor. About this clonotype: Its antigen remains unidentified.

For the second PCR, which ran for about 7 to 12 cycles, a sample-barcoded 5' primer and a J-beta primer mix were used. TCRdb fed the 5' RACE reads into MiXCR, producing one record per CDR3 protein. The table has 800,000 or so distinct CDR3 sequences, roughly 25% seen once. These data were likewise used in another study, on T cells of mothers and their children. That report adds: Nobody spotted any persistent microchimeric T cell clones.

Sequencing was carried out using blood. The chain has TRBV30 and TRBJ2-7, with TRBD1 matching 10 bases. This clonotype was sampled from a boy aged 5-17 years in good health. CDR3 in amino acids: CAWKWTGGYEQYF. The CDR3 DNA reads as TGTGCCTGGAAGTGGACAGGGGGATACGAGCAGTACTTC.